Described below is a single T cell receptor beta chain sequence and its context. The sample belongs to a study of OX40 agonist ivuxolimab in advanced cancers. V shed 8 bases and J 1 base; nucleotides not matched to a gene: 6. Germline CDR1 reads SNHLY; CDR2 reads FYNNEI. The CDR3 covers 15 residues. The method was immunoSEQ multiplex PCR; TCRdb's version includes in-frame clones alone and lacks a portion of them. This table holds about 76,000 clones, 80% to 90% found once. The specimen comprised CD4+ or CD8+ T cells sorted from blood, sampled in a trial of the OX40 agonist ivuxolimab. The chain is built from TRBV2 and TRBJ2-3; 10 nucleotides agree with TRBD2. The TCR originated in an adult with an advanced solid tumor such as melanoma, head and neck, liver or kidney cancer. The CDR3 here is CASAGTSVGTDTQYF. CDR3 nucleotide sequence: TGTGCCAGCGCGGGGACTAGCGTGGGCACAGATACGCAGTATTTT.